Given below is one TCR beta chain in context. Its antigen is undetermined. These data belong to a study of cytomegalovirus exposure and HLA in healthy donors. Study overall: The 120 validation repertoires used the same platform as the roughly 720 first-cohort repertoires (as reported by a later analysis). The study's findings and limits: Subsequent analysis found a tendency for first-cohort TCR clusters to co-occur within the roughly 130 validation repertoires. Reportedly, diagnosis of cytomegalovirus status by the classifier showed high specificity and sensitivity. A few chains tied to CMV proved CMV antigen-specific in vitro.

J was trimmed by 9 bases and V by 0 bases; bases with no gene match: 6. Germline V gene lookup returns CDR1 PRHDT and CDR2 FYEKMQ (reference sequence). The CDR3 sequence is 15 residues long. Sequenced by immunoSEQ multiplex PCR; TCRdb stores in-frame clones only, minus some. The sample lists approximately 120,000 clones, 88% seen once, with roughly 2.2% in the top ten. The rearrangement links TRBV13 to TRBJ1-5, with TRBD1 matching 9 bases. This TCR derives from a woman in her late teens or twenties in good health and CMV-seronegative. Sequencing was performed on PBMCs. The CDR3 sequence: CASSLGGTGNWPQHF. For the CDR3, the DNA is TGTGCCAGCAGCTTAGGGGGGACAGGGAATTGGCCCCAGCATTTT.